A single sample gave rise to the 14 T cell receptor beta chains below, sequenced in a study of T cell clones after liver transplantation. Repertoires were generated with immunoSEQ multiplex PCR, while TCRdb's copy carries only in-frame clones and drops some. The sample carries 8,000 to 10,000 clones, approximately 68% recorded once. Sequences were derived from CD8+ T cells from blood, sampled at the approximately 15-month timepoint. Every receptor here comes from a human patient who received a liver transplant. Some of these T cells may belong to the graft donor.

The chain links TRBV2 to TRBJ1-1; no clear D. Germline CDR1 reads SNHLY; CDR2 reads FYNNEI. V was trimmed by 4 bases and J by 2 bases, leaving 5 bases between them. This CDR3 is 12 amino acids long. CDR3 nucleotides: TGTGCCAGCAGTGTTGGAAACACTGAAGCTTTCTTT. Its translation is CASSVGNTEAFF.

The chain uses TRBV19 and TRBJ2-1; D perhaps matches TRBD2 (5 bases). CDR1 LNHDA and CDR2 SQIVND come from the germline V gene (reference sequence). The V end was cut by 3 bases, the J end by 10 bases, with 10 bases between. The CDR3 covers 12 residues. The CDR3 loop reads CASSMSSGEQFF. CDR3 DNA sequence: TGTGCCAGTAGTATGAGTTCGGGGGAGCAGTTCTTC. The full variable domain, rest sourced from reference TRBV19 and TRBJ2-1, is DGGITQSPKYLFRKEGQNVTLSCEQNLNHDAMYWYRQDPGQGLRLIYYSQIVNDFQKGDIAEGYSVSREKKESFPLTVTSAQKNPTAFYLCASSMSSGEQFFGPGTRLTVL.

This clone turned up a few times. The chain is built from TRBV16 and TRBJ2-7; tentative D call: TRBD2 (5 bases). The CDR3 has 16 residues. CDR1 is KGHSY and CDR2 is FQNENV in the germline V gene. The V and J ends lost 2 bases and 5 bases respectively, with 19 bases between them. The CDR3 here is CASSQRGRETVDEQYF. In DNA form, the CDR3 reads TGTGCCAGCAGCCAACGGGGTAGGGAAACGGTCGACGAGCAGTACTTC.

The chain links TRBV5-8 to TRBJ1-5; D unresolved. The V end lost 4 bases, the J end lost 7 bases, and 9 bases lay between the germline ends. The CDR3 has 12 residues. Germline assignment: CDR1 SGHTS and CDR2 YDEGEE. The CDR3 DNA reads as TGTGCCAGCAGCAGGCGTGGGCAGCCCCAGCATTTT. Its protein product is CASSRRGQPQHF.

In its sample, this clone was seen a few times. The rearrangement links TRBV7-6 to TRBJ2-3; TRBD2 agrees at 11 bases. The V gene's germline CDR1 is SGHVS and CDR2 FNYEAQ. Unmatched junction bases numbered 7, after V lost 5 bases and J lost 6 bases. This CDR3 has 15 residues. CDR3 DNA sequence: TGTGCCAGCAGCAGTAGCGGGGGGGCTGGGGATACGCAGTATTTT. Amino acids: CASSSSGGAGDTQYF.

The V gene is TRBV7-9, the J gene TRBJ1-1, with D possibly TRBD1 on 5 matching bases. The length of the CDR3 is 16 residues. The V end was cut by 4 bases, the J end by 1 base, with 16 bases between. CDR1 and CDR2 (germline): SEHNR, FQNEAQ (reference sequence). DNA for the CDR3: TGTGCCAGCAGCTCTCGGCGGACACTGGAGAACACTGAAGCTTTCTTT. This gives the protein CASSSRRTLENTEAFF.

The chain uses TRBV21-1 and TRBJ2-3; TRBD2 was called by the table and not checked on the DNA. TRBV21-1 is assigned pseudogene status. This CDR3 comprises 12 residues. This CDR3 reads CASSKRTRRQYF. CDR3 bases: TGTGCCAGCAGCAAACGGACTAGAAGGCAGTATTTT.

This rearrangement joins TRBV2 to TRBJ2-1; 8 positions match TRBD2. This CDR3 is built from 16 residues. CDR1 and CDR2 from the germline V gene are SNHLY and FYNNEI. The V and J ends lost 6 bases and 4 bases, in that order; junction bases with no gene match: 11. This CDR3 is CASRRIQGGRYNEQFF. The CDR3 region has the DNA TGTGCCAGCAGGCGTATACAGGGCGGGAGGTACAATGAGCAGTTCTTC.

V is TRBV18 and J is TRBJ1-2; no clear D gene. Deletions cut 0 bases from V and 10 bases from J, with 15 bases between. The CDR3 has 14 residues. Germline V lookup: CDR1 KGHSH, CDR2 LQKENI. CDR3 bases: TGTGCCAGCTCACCACCGAAGGCTATGGCGGACTACACCTTC. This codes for CASSPPKAMADYTF.

This CDR3 reads CASSPGANEQFF. CDR3 nucleotides: TGTGCCAGCTCACCAGGGGCGAATGAGCAGTTCTTC. The rearrangement links TRBV18 to TRBJ2-1, with D possibly TRBD1 on 5 matching bases. This CDR3 has 12 residues. Trimming left V 2 bases short and J 7 bases short, with 6 bases between. Germline CDR1 and CDR2: KGHSH and LQKENI. Complete variable domain (other parts from reference TRBV18 and TRBJ2-1): NAGVMQNPRHLVRRRGQEARLRCSPMKGHSHVYWYRQLPEEGLKFMVYLQKENIIDESGMPKERFSAEFPKEGPSILRIQQVVRGDSAAYFCASSPGANEQFFGPGTRLTVL.

CDR3 sequence: CASRHRDRESDTQYF. The CDR3 nucleotides are TGTGCCAGCAGGCACCGGGACAGGGAATCAGATACGCAGTATTTT. The rearrangement links TRBV6-6 to TRBJ2-3; 9 bases map to TRBD1. There are 15 residues in the CDR3. Germline CDR1 is MNHNY and CDR2 is SVGAGI (reference sequence). The V gene end was trimmed by 6 bases and the J gene end by 4 bases; junction bases not matched to a gene: 8.

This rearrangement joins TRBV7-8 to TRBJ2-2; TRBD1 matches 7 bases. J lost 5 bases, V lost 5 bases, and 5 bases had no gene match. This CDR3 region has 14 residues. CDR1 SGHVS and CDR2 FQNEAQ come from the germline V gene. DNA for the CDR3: TGTGCCAGCAGCGGGGGACAGAGGACCGGGGAGCTGTTTTTT. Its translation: CASSGGQRTGELFF.

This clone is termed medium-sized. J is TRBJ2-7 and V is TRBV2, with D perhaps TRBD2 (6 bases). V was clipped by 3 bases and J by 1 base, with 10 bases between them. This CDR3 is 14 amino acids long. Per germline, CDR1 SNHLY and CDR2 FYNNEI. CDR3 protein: CASSESEGSYEQYF. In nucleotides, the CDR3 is TGTGCCAGCAGTGAGTCGGAGGGATCCTACGAGCAGTACTTC.

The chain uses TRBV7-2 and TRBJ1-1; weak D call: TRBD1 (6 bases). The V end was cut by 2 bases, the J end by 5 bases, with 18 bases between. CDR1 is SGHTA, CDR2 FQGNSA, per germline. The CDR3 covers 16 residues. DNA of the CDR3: TGTGCCAGCAGCTTAAAGCCCCCAGGACAGATAACTGAAGCTTTCTTT. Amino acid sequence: CASSLKPPGQITEAFF.